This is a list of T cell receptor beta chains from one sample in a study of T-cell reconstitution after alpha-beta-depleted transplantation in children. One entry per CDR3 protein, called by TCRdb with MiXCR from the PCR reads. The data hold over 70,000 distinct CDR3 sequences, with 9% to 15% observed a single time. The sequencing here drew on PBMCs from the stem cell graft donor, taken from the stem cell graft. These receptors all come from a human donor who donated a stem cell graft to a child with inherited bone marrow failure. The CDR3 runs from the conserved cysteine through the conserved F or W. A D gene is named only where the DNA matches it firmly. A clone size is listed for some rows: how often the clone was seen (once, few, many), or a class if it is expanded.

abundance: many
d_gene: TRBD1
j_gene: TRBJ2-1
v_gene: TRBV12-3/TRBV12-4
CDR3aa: CASRTMDRTGDLFF
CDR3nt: TGTGCCAGCAGAACAATGGACCGGACAGGGGATTTGTTCTTC

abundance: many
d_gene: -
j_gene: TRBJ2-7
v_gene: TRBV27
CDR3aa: CASSFGRLSYEQYF
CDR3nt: TGTGCCAGCAGTTTCGGGCGGCTCTCCTACGAGCAGTACTTC

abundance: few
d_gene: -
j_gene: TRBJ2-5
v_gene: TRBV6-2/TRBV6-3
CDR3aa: CASSYRQVEETQYF
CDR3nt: TGTGCCAGCAGTTACAGACAGGTGGAAGAGACCCAGTACTTC

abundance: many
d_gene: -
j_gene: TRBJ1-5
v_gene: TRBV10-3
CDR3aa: CAISDLGGGVGPQHF
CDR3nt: TGTGCCATCAGTGATTTGGGTGGGGGCGTTGGGCCCCAGCATTTT

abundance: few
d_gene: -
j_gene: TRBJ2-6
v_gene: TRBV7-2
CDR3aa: CASGPYSGANVLTF
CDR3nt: TGTGCCAGTGGACCGTACTCTGGGGCCAACGTCCTGACTTTC

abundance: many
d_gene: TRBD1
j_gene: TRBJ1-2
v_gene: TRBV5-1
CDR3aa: CASSLIPGQDGGYTF
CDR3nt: TGCGCCAGCAGCTTGATCCCGGGACAGGACGGCGGCTACACCTTC

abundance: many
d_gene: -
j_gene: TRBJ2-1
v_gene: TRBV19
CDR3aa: CASTWDTTTYNEQFF
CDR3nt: TGTGCCAGTACGTGGGACACCACCACTTACAATGAGCAGTTCTTC

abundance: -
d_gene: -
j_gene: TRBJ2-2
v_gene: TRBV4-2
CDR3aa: CASSPRDFSTGELFF
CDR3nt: TGTGCCAGCAGCCCCCGGGATTTCTCCACCGGGGAGCTGTTTTTT

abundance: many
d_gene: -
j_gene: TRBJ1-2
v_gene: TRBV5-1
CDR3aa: CASSDPGQMNGYTF
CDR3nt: TGCGCCAGCAGCGACCCCGGACAAATGAATGGCTACACCTTC

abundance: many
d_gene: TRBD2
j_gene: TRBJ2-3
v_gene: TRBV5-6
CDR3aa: CASSFLAGETDTQYF
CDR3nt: TGTGCCAGCAGCTTTCTAGCGGGAGAAACAGATACGCAGTATTTT

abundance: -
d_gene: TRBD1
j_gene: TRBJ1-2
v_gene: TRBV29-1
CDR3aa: CSVRDSYSNYGYTF
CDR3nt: TGCAGCGTCCGGGACAGTTACTCTAACTATGGCTACACCTTC

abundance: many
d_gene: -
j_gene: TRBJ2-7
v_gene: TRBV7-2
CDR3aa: CASSQLGRGLIEQYF
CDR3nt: TGTGCCAGCAGCCAACTCGGGCGGGGGCTGATTGAGCAGTACTTC

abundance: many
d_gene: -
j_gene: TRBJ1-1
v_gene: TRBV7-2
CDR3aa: CASSLFRTTNTEAFF
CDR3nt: TGTGCCAGCAGCTTATTCAGGACAACGAACACTGAAGCTTTCTTT

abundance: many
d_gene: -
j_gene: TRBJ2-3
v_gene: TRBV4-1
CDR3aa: CASSTSWTEFTDTQYF
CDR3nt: TGCGCCAGCAGCACCTCCTGGACAGAATTCACAGATACGCAGTATTTT

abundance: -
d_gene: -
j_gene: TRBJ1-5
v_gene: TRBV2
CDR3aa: CASKGQIDQPQHF
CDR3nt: TGTGCCAGCAAAGGGCAGATCGATCAGCCCCAGCATTTT

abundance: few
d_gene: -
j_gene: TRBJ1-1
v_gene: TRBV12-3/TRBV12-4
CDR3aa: CASSLYSLNTEAFF
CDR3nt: TGTGCCAGCAGTTTATACAGTTTGAACACTGAAGCTTTCTTT

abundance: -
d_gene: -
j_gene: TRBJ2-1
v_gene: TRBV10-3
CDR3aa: CAISPTLGGGNSFSYNEQFF
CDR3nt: TGTGCCATCAGTCCAACCTTGGGCGGTGGGAACTCCTTCTCCTACAATGAGCAGTTCTTC

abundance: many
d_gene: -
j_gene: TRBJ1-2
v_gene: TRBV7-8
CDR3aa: CASSFGAPDGYTF
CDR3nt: TGTGCCAGCAGCTTTGGTGCTCCGGATGGCTACACCTTC

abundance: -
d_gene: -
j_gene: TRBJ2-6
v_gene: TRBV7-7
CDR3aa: CASSSPVGGESGANVLTF
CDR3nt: TGTGCTAGCAGCTCGCCTGTCGGGGGCGAATCTGGGGCCAACGTCCTGACTTTC

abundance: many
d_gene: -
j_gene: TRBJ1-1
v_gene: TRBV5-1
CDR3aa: CASSLGSRLANTEAFF
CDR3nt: TGCGCCAGCAGCTTGGGCAGTAGGTTGGCGAACACTGAAGCTTTCTTT

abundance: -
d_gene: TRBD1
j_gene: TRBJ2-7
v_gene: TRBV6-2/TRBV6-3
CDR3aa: CASMRGQEQYF
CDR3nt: TGTGCCAGCATGAGGGGACAGGAGCAGTACTTC

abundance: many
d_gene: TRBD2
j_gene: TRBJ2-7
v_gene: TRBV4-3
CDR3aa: CASSPGGEGHEQYF
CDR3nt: TGCGCCAGCAGCCCAGGAGGGGAGGGACACGAGCAGTACTTC

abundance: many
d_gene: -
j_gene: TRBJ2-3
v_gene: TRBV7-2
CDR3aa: CASSLAGGRGDTQYF
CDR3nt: TGTGCCAGCAGCTTAGCGGGGGGGCGAGGAGATACGCAGTATTTT

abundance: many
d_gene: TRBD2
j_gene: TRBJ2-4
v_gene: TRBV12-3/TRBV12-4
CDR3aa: CASTRGGRQHF
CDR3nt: TGTGCCAGCACCCGGGGGGGCAGGCAGCACTTC

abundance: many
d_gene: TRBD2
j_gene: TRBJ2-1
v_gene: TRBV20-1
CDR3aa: CSASRGRDNEQFF
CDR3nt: TGCAGTGCTAGCCGGGGGAGGGACAATGAGCAGTTCTTC

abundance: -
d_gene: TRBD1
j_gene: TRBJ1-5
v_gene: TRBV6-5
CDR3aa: CASSSGQSNQPQHF
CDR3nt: TGTGCCAGCAGTTCGGGACAGAGCAATCAGCCCCAGCATTTT

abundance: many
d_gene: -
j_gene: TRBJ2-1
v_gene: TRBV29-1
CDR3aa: CSARDSSYNEQFF
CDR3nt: TGCAGCGCCAGGGATAGCTCCTACAATGAGCAGTTCTTC

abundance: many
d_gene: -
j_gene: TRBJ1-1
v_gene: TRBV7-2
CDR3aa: CASSLTGMNTEAFF
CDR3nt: TGTGCCAGCAGCTTAACAGGGATGAACACTGAAGCTTTCTTT

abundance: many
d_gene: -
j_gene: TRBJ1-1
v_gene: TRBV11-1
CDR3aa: CASSKGSLNTEAFF
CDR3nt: TGTGCCAGCAGCAAGGGGAGCTTGAACACTGAAGCTTTCTTT

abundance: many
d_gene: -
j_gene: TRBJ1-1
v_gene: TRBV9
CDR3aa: CASSPLTMGEAFF
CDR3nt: TGTGCCAGCAGCCCCCTGACCATGGGTGAAGCTTTCTTT

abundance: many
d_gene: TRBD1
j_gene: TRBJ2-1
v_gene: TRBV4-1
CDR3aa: CASSQVLRTGANEQFF
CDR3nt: TGCGCCAGCAGCCAAGTGTTGCGGACAGGGGCGAATGAGCAGTTCTTC

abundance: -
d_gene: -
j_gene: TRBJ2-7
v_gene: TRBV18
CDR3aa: CASSPPFGQGGKYEQYF
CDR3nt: TGTGCCAGCTCACCACCTTTCGGGCAGGGTGGAAAGTACGAGCAGTACTTC